The clone carrying this T cell receptor beta chain was observed a few times. CDR3 length: 14 amino acids. The junction had 5 bases not matched to a gene; V was cut back by 5 bases and J by 4 bases. With TRAV- and TRBV-specific primers, first-strand cDNA was made, covering the alpha and beta chains. TCRs were amplified for 15 to 20 PCR cycles with a constant-region primer and V-primer adapter. One entry per CDR3 protein results from TCRdb running MiXCR on the reads. The table includes about 17,000 distinct CDR3 sequences, approximately 70% detected once. The sample is drawn from a study of low-dose radiotherapy and immunotherapy resistance in tumors.

The sequence derives from a human donor with advanced metastatic prostate, ovarian, gallbladder or colorectal cancer (not recorded which). This table probably holds off-target reads from a library built for another chain. The chain is built from TRBV12-3 or TRBV12-4 and TRBJ2-7; TRBD2 agrees at 10 bases. The CDR3 DNA sequence: TGTGCCAGCAGTCCTAGCGGGAGACTGTACGAGCAGTACTTC. Residues: CASSPSGRLYEQYF.